Listed here are 21 T cell receptor beta chains from one sample, sequenced in a study of spatial heterogeneity in lung cancer. Each CDR3 protein gets one entry after TCRdb re-called the 5' RACE reads with MiXCR. Of some 83,000 distinct CDR3 sequences in the sample, about 8.5% are singletons; the top ten hold 6.8%. Specified time point: sample taken at primary tumor resection. Sequences were derived from PBMCs, sampled at surgery. The source is a male donor with early-stage non-small cell lung cancer.

The V call is TRBV7-6, the J call TRBJ2-5, with D possibly being TRBD2 (7 bases). V lost 7 bases and J 7 bases, leaving 13 bases between the germline ends. Per the germline V gene, CDR1 is SGHVS and CDR2 is FNYEAQ. This CDR3 spans 12 amino acids. Here the CDR3 DNA reads TGTGCCAGCAAGGAGGGGGGGGTGACCCAGTACTTC. As protein: CASKEGGVTQYF.

This clonotype was counted many times. The V call is TRBV9, the J call TRBJ1-5; TRBD1 matches 7 bases. The CDR3 is made up of 13 amino acids. V lost 4 bases and J lost 7; bases outside the gene matches: 5. The germline CDR1 and CDR2 sequences are SGDLS and YYNGEE. This CDR3 reads CASSLTGNQPQHF. The DNA of the CDR3 is TGTGCCAGCAGCTTGACAGGGAACCAGCCCCAGCATTTT.

This clonotype came up many times. This sequence joins TRBV7-9 and TRBJ2-7; 8 nucleotides agree with TRBD2. CDR3 size: 17 residues. Losses at the gene ends were 3 bases for V and 2 bases for J; bases not matched to a gene: 12. CDR1 and CDR2 from the germline V gene are SEHNR and FQNEAQ (reference sequence). The DNA of the CDR3 is TGTGCCAGCAGCTTTTTCGGGCCCGCGCGGGAGGCCTACGAGCAGTACTTC. It codes for CASSFFGPAREAYEQYF.

In this sample, this clonotype turned up a few times. This chain links TRBV5-1 with TRBJ2-3; TRBD2 agrees at 12 bases. CDR3 size: 18 residues. The V and J ends lost 4 bases and 4 bases, in that order; junction bases with no gene match: 13. The V gene's germline CDR1 is SGHRS and CDR2 YFSETQ. The CDR3 reads CASSPGLAGRQVSDTQYF. The CDR3 bases are TGCGCCAGCAGCCCCGGACTAGCGGGACGCCAAGTGTCAGATACGCAGTATTTT.

This clonotype was observed a few times. The chain carries TRBV2 and TRBJ2-3; D not certain. Trimming left V 3 bases short and J 4 bases short, with 11 bases between. The CDR3 consists of 14 residues. Germline V CDR1 and CDR2: SNHLY, FYNNEI. CDR3 sequence (DNA): TGTGCCAGCAGTGACCCCAGAGCCCCAGATACGCAGTATTTT. It specifies CASSDPRAPDTQYF.

This clonotype was recorded at least ten times. V gene TRBV29-1 combines with J gene TRBJ2-3; the D gene could be TRBD1 or TRBD2 (6 bases each). Trimming took off 2 bases at V and 1 base at J, with 19 bases between the two ends. The CDR3 has 17 residues. The V gene's germline CDR1 is SQVTM and CDR2 ANQGSEA. CDR3 protein: CSVERAFGGRGTDTQYF. CDR3 sequence (DNA): TGCAGCGTTGAAAGAGCCTTTGGGGGGCGAGGCACAGATACGCAGTATTTT.

The sample holds many counts of this clonotype. This chain joins TRBV5-1 and TRBJ2-4; 10 nucleotides match TRBD2. Germline values: CDR1 SGHRS, CDR2 YFSETQ. The CDR3 consists of 13 residues. V was clipped by 3 bases and J by 12 bases; unmatched bases: 6. The CDR3 coding sequence is TGCGCCAGCAGCTCGGGTAGCGGGAGGCCTCAGTACTTC. As protein: CASSSGSGRPQYF.

At least ten counts were recorded for this clonotype. The chain recombines TRBV5-1 with TRBJ2-7; 14 bases line up with TRBD2. Germline V gene lookup returns CDR1 SGHRS and CDR2 YFSETQ. Losses at the gene ends were 7 bases for V and 4 bases for J; bases not matched to a gene: 1. The CDR3 is made up of 13 amino acids. CDR3 amino acids: CASGTSGRYEQYF. The CDR3 bases are TGCGCCAGCGGGACTAGCGGGAGATACGAGCAGTACTTC.

The gene calls are TRBV27 and TRBJ2-7; D ambiguous. V gave up 10 bases and J gave up 0 bases, with 10 bases separating them. Looked up from germline, CDR1 is MNHEY and CDR2 is SMNVEV (reference sequence). This CDR3 comprises 12 residues. For the CDR3, the DNA is TGTGCCACAAGATCCCCCTCCTACGAGCAGTACTTC. It is translated as CATRSPSYEQYF.

This chain connects TRBV5-1 to TRBJ2-3; D is unclear. The germline CDR1 and CDR2 sequences are SGHRS and YFSETQ. The ends were cut back, 3 bases at V and 2 bases at J, with 13 bases in the middle. The CDR3 is made up of 15 amino acids. CDR3 bases: TGCGCCAGCAGCTACCGGGTCGCCCTCACAGATACGCAGTATTTT. It codes for CASSYRVALTDTQYF.

This clonotype was counted at least ten times. V usage is TRBV27 and J usage is TRBJ1-5, with TRBD1 as a possible D gene (6 bases). V was clipped by 4 bases and J by 0 bases, with 10 bases between them. Germline V gene sequence: CDR1 MNHEY, CDR2 SMNVEV (reference sequence). The CDR3 has 15 residues. The CDR3 region has the DNA TGTGCCAGCAGTTCACAGGGAGGTAGCAATCAGCCCCAGCATTTT. Translating gives CASSSQGGSNQPQHF.

The chain uses TRBV7-2 and TRBJ2-1, with 11 bases that match TRBD2. This CDR3 has 15 amino acids. Unmatched junction bases numbered 5, after V lost 1 base and J lost 9 bases. Germline CDR1 is SGHTA and CDR2 is FQGNSA. This chain's CDR3 is CASSLELAGVSEQFF. The CDR3 nucleotides read TGTGCCAGCAGCTTAGAACTAGCGGGAGTTAGTGAGCAGTTCTTC.

This clonotype was found many times. V and J are TRBV28 and TRBJ2-7; 7 nucleotides match TRBD1. V lost 5 bases, J lost 4 bases, and 2 bases stayed unmatched. CDR3 length: 12 residues. The germline CDR1 and CDR2 sequences are MDHEN and SYDVKM. The CDR3, as DNA: TGTGCCAGCAGTACGACAGGGTACGAGCAGTACTTC. As protein: CASSTTGYEQYF.

In its sample, this clonotype was seen a few times. The J gene is TRBJ1-6, the V gene TRBV19; a possible D gene is TRBD1 (5 bases). Germline loops: CDR1 LNHDA, CDR2 SQIVND (reference sequence). The V end lost 3 bases, the J end lost 0 bases, and 6 bases lay between the germline ends. This CDR3 spans 15 amino acids. CDR3 in amino acids: CASSMTDSYNSPLHF. CDR3 coding DNA: TGTGCCAGTAGTATGACAGACTCCTATAATTCACCCCTCCACTTT.

Comment on this clonotype: A much bigger clone sits one base away, suggesting this may be a read error. This chain uses TRBV11-3 with TRBJ2-1; 14 bases line up with TRBD2. The CDR3 has 16 amino acids. Germline CDR1 is SGHNT and CDR2 is YENEEA. Losses at the gene ends were 5 bases for V and 10 bases for J; bases not matched to a gene: 10. CDR3 sequence: CASSRRGLAGELEQFF. CDR3 in DNA: TGTGCCAGCAGCCGGAGGGGACTAGCGGGAGAATTAGAGCAGTTCTTC.

This clonotype was seen many times. The chain is built from TRBV5-1 and TRBJ2-1, with D tentatively TRBD1 (5 bases). Germline CDR1 reads SGHRS; CDR2 reads YFSETQ. Trimming pared 2 bases from V and 8 bases from J, leaving 14 bases between. This CDR3 comprises 14 residues. DNA for the CDR3: TGCGCCAGCAGCTTAATAGCAGGGTCCGATGAGCAGTTCTTC. Translated: CASSLIAGSDEQFF.

This clonotype was seen a handful of times. The rearrangement uses TRBV11-2 and TRBJ2-2; D unresolved. V was shortened by 5 bases and J by 2 bases, with 15 bases between the two germline ends. CDR3 length: 16 amino acids. CDR1 SGHAT and CDR2 FQNNGV come from the germline V gene. As DNA, the CDR3 is TGTGCCAGCAGCCTCAGACCCCGAGGAAACACCGGGGAGCTGTTTTTT. Translated: CASSLRPRGNTGELFF.

This clonotype was recorded many times. The rearrangement links TRBV10-2 to TRBJ2-5; tentatively, D is TRBD1 (5 bases). This CDR3 region has 14 residues. V lost 0 bases and J lost 9, with 14 bases in between. Germline V lookup: CDR1 WSHSY, CDR2 SAAADI. The CDR3 loop reads CASSESKTGAAQYF. CDR3 sequence (DNA): TGCGCCAGCAGTGAGTCGAAGACTGGGGCGGCCCAGTACTTC.

This clonotype has a count of ten or more. The chain recombines TRBV3-1 with TRBJ1-1; D may be TRBD1 (5 bases). CDR1 is LGHDT and CDR2 is YNNKEL in the germline V gene (reference sequence). The CDR3 loop spans 16 amino acids. Deletions cut 2 bases from V and 1 base from J, with 14 bases between. This CDR3 is CASSQFPGRANTEAFF. As DNA, the CDR3 is TGTGCCAGCAGCCAATTCCCGGGACGGGCGAACACTGAAGCTTTCTTT.

The chain links TRBV20-1 to TRBJ1-1, with 9 positions matching TRBD1. The CDR3 extends over 17 amino acids. Germline V gives CDR1 DFQATT, CDR2 SNEGSKA (reference sequence). V lost 6 bases and J lost 0; bases outside the gene matches: 14. Here the CDR3 DNA reads TGCAGTGCGAGACGTGTCGGGACAGGGAAGGTGAACACTGAAGCTTTCTTT. Translated, it gives CSARRVGTGKVNTEAFF.

This clonotype appeared many times. The chain is built from TRBV29-1 and TRBJ1-1; D call uncertain. This CDR3 spans 13 amino acids. V lost 4 bases and J lost 4, with 13 bases in between. Germline loops: CDR1 SQVTM, CDR2 ANQGSEA. This CDR3 reads CSVVPPKGTEAFF. CDR3 coding DNA: TGCAGCGTTGTACCCCCGAAGGGCACTGAAGCTTTCTTT.